Below are 32 T cell receptor beta chains sequenced from a single sample in a study of blood T cell repertoires in COVID-19. This table comes from immunoSEQ multiplex PCR, and its TCRdb copy is limited to in-frame clones, with some not included. The sample lists 250,000 to 350,000 clones; 65% to 85% were seen once. Sequencing was done on a sample of peripheral blood. Every receptor here comes from a human donor with COVID-19, enrolled during active disease. The donor label of this sample is uncertain.

This clone was picked up many times. The chain carries TRBV7-3 and TRBJ1-1, with TRBD1 identical over 7 bases. Germline loops: CDR1 SGHTA, CDR2 FQGTGA. V was pared by 3 bases and J by 1 base, with 8 bases of the junction left unmatched. The CDR3 contains 16 residues. The CDR3 nucleotides read TGTGCCAGCAGCTTGGTCCACCGACAGGGGAACACTGAAGCTTTCTTT. Residues: CASSLVHRQGNTEAFF.

V and J are TRBV6-6 and TRBJ2-7; D remains unclear. Trimming stripped 6 bases from V and 0 bases from J, with 15 bases between. The CDR3 length is 15 residues. Germline V CDR1 and CDR2: MNHNY, SVGAGI (reference sequence). CDR3 DNA sequence: TGTGCCAGCAGCGACTGGCGGTTCAGCTCCTACGAGCAGTACTTC. Encoded protein: CASSDWRFSSYEQYF.

The CDR3 DNA reads as TGTGCCAGCAGCAATTCCGTGGCGGGAGGACGGCCCAAAAACATTCAGTACTTC. Translated, it gives CASSNSVAGGRPKNIQYF. The V gene is TRBV21-1, the J gene TRBJ2-4; the DNA was not used to check the table's D call, TRBD2. TRBV21-1 is described as a pseudogene. This CDR3 contains 18 residues.

This chain links TRBV28 with TRBJ2-3, with 7 bases aligning to TRBD2. The J segment lost 8 bases and the V segment lost 0 bases, leaving 8 bases of the junction unmatched. CDR1 is MDHEN, CDR2 SYDVKM, per germline. The CDR3 has 15 residues. This CDR3 reads CASSLWGGEGRTQYF. DNA for the CDR3: TGTGCCAGCAGTTTATGGGGAGGGGAAGGTCGTACGCAGTATTTT.

V usage is TRBV7-6 and J usage is TRBJ2-7, with D possibly matching TRBD2 (5 bases). V was pared by 5 bases and J by 0 bases, with 14 bases between. Looked up from germline, CDR1 is SGHVS and CDR2 is FNYEAQ. The CDR3 has 15 amino acids. The DNA for the CDR3 is TGTGCCAGCAGCCGGGGAAGATCGAGCTCCTACGAGCAGTACTTC. It specifies CASSRGRSSSYEQYF.

This clone has a handful of counts. V gene TRBV7-3 combines with J gene TRBJ2-1, with TRBD2 identical over 13 bases. J was trimmed by 5 bases and V by 3 bases; bases with no gene match: 10. Germline V gene lookup returns CDR1 SGHTA and CDR2 FQGTGA. This CDR3 contains 18 residues. In DNA form, the CDR3 reads TGTGCCAGCAGCTTGTCTACTAGCGGGAGGGCCCCGGACAATGAGCAGTTCTTC. Translation: CASSLSTSGRAPDNEQFF.

The chain joins TRBV27 to TRBJ1-1; 9 bases align to TRBD1. CDR1 and CDR2 from the germline V gene are MNHEY and SMNVEV (reference sequence). The CDR3 loop spans 15 amino acids. The trim removed 5 bases at V and 8 bases at J, leaving 12 bases unmatched. The CDR3 DNA reads as TGTGCCAGCAGTCTTATCATGGACAGGGGCTACGAAGCTTTCTTT. It yields the protein CASSLIMDRGYEAFF.

The V call is TRBV19, the J call TRBJ1-5; D is undetermined. Germline V gene data show CDR1 as LNHDA and CDR2 as SQIVND (reference sequence). The CDR3 spans 15 residues. V gave up 7 bases and J gave up 2 bases, with 15 bases separating them. CDR3 in amino acids: CASKLREGGNQPQHF. The DNA for the CDR3 is TGTGCCAGTAAACTGCGCGAGGGCGGCAATCAGCCCCAGCATTTT. The whole variable domain, filled in from reference TRBV19 and TRBJ1-5, reads DGGITQSPKYLFRKEGQNVTLSCEQNLNHDAMYWYRQDPGQGLRLIYYSQIVNDFQKGDIAEGYSVSREKKESFPLTVTSAQKNPTAFYLCASKLREGGNQPQHFGDGTRLSIL.

The chain combines TRBV3-1 (or the pseudogene TRBV3-2) with TRBJ2-1; TRBD2 matches 10 bases. The trim removed 3 bases at V and 14 bases at J, leaving 10 bases unmatched. Germline CDR1 and CDR2: LGHDT and YNNKEL (reference sequence). The CDR3 is 14 residues long. This CDR3 is CASSQQTSGLKEFF. In nucleotides, the CDR3 is TGTGCCAGCAGCCAGCAGACTAGCGGGCTTAAGGAGTTCTTC.

V and J are TRBV19 and TRBJ1-1; D unclear. This CDR3 has 13 amino acids. The ends were cut back, 4 bases at V and 4 bases at J, with 10 bases in the middle. CDR1 and CDR2 from the germline V gene are LNHDA and SQIVND (reference sequence). CDR3 sequence (DNA): TGTGCCAGTAGTACGGGGAGGCCCACTGAAGCTTTCTTT. Translated, it gives CASSTGRPTEAFF.

Here the CDR3 reads CASRQTFPIDTQYF. In DNA, the CDR3 is TGTGCCAGCAGACAGACATTCCCGATAGATACGCAGTATTTT. This chain uses TRBV3-1 (or the pseudogene TRBV3-2) with TRBJ2-3; no clear D gene. V was shortened by 6 bases and J by 5 bases, with 15 bases between the two germline ends. The CDR3 loop spans 14 amino acids. Germline assignment: CDR1 LGHDT and CDR2 YNNKEL (reference sequence).

The DNA for the CDR3 is TGTGCCAGCAGTTACGTGGGGGGATACACTGAAGCTTTCTTT. Translating it yields CASSYVGGYTEAFF. The chain employs TRBV6-6 and TRBJ1-1, with D maybe TRBD1 (5 bases). Deletions cut 2 bases from V and 3 bases from J, with 10 bases between. This CDR3 comprises 14 residues. Germline assignment: CDR1 MNHNY and CDR2 SVGAGI (reference sequence).

The chain links TRBV19 to TRBJ2-7; TRBD2 aligns across 7 bases. Per germline, CDR1 LNHDA and CDR2 SQIVND (reference sequence). CDR3 length equals 16 residues. V shed 2 bases and J 0 bases; nucleotides not matched to a gene: 7. Here the CDR3 DNA reads TGTGCCAGTAGTATAAAATGGGAGGGCCTCTCCTACGAGCAGTACTTC. Residues: CASSIKWEGLSYEQYF.

J is TRBJ1-5 and V is TRBV6-1; the D is unclear. Germline V gene sequence: CDR1 MNHNS, CDR2 SASEGT. V lost 3 bases, J lost 1 base, and 13 bases lay in between. The CDR3 extends over 16 amino acids. The CDR3 DNA sequence: TGTGCCAGCAGTGATTCCAAGAGTCGGAGCAATCAGCCCCAGCATTTT. Protein: CASSDSKSRSNQPQHF.

The chain joins TRBV15 to TRBJ1-5; perhaps TRBD1 as D (6 bases). Trimming pared 0 bases from V and 6 bases from J, leaving 12 bases between. The germline V gene encodes CDR1 LNHNV and CDR2 YYDKDF (reference sequence). There are 15 residues in the CDR3. This CDR3 is CATSREGDNVQPQHF. The CDR3 DNA sequence: TGTGCCACCAGCAGAGAGGGGGACAATGTTCAGCCCCAGCATTTT. Combining the CDR3 with reference TRBV15 and TRBJ1-5 gives the whole variable domain DAMVIQNPRYQVTQFGKPVTLSCSQTLNHNVMYWYQQKSSQAPKLLFHYYDKDFNNEADTPDNFQSRRPNTSFCFLDIRSPGLGDTAMYLCATSREGDNVQPQHFGDGTRLSIL.

The chain uses TRBV7-2 and TRBJ1-2, with D possibly matching TRBD1 (6 bases). Germline V lookup: CDR1 SGHTA, CDR2 FQGNSA. This CDR3 has 14 amino acids. V was clipped by 4 bases and J by 6 bases, with 15 bases between them. The CDR3: CASSSGPGVHGYTF. The CDR3 DNA is TGTGCCAGCAGCTCCGGACCAGGGGTGCATGGCTACACCTTC.

This clone has just one count. The genes are TRBV20-1 and TRBJ2-1, with D uncertain. V lost 3 bases, J lost 5 bases, and 5 bases lay in between. The CDR3 is made up of 11 amino acids. Germline V gives CDR1 DFQATT, CDR2 SNEGSKA (reference sequence). This chain's CDR3 is CSASQNNEQFF. For the CDR3, the DNA is TGCAGTGCTAGCCAAAACAATGAGCAGTTCTTC.

This clone has only one observation. V is TRBV7-8 and J is TRBJ2-2; TRBD1 might be the D (5 bases). V dropped 5 bases and J dropped 3 bases, with 25 bases sitting between them. This CDR3 region has 19 residues. Germline V gene data show CDR1 as SGHVS and CDR2 as FQNEAQ. The CDR3 coding sequence is TGTGCCAGCAGCGTGGGCAGGGCAGGATCGGTACGGTACACCGGGGAGCTGTTTTTT. Amino acid sequence: CASSVGRAGSVRYTGELFF.

The chain is built from TRBV19 and TRBJ1-1; 8 bases line up with TRBD1. V dropped 3 bases and J dropped 9; count of bases not matched to a gene: 9. Germline V gene data show CDR1 as LNHDA and CDR2 as SQIVND (reference sequence). This CDR3 is built from 14 residues. In DNA, the CDR3 is TGTGCCAGTAGTATTGTGACAGGGGTCAGCCAAGCTTTCTTT. Amino acids: CASSIVTGVSQAFF. The variable domain in full, completed from reference TRBV19 and TRBJ1-1, reads DGGITQSPKYLFRKEGQNVTLSCEQNLNHDAMYWYRQDPGQGLRLIYYSQIVNDFQKGDIAEGYSVSREKKESFPLTVTSAQKNPTAFYLCASSIVTGVSQAFFGQGTRLTVV.

The rearrangement uses TRBV24-1 and TRBJ2-5, with a tentative D call TRBD1 (6 bases). The V and J ends lost 3 bases and 4 bases respectively, with 14 bases between them. In germline, CDR1 is KGHDR, CDR2 SFDVKD. The length of the CDR3 is 15 residues. The CDR3 here is CATSDQPTGIETQYF. CDR3 DNA: TGTGCCACCAGTGATCAACCGACAGGAATAGAGACCCAGTACTTC.

V usage is TRBV19 and J usage is TRBJ1-1; TRBD1 might be the D (6 bases). This CDR3 region has 15 residues. Germline V lookup: CDR1 LNHDA, CDR2 SQIVND (reference sequence). V shed 5 bases and J shed 4 bases, with 17 bases lying between them. CDR3: CASSDKQGRRTEAFF. In DNA, the CDR3 is TGTGCCAGTAGTGATAAACAGGGAAGGCGCACTGAAGCTTTCTTT.

The CDR3 region has the DNA TGTGCCATCAGTGAGTCGAGGGCAGGGGCAGATACGCAGTATTTT. Translating it yields CAISESRAGADTQYF. The V call is TRBV10-3, the J call TRBJ2-3, with D possibly being TRBD1 (6 bases). CDR3 length: 15 amino acids. CDR1 is ENHRY, CDR2 SYGVKD, per germline. Trimming shortened V by 0 bases and J by 4 bases, and 11 bases separated the two germline ends.

This chain connects TRBV7-8 to TRBJ1-2, with D maybe TRBD1 (5 bases). Deletions cut 5 bases from V and 4 bases from J, with 17 bases between. The germline V gene has CDR1 SGHVS and CDR2 FQNEAQ. This CDR3 has 15 amino acids. CDR3 in amino acids: CASSPVSQGSYGYTF. As DNA, the CDR3 is TGTGCCAGCAGCCCCGTGTCGCAGGGAAGCTATGGCTACACCTTC.

CDR3 protein: CASSPQAGTYNEQFF. The CDR3 coding sequence is TGCGCCAGCAGCCCGCAAGCGGGAACCTACAATGAGCAGTTCTTC. The chain links TRBV5-1 to TRBJ2-1; TRBD2 aligns across 7 bases. V lost 4 bases, J lost 2 bases, and 6 bases stayed unmatched. CDR3 length equals 15 residues. CDR1 SGHRS and CDR2 YFSETQ come from the germline V gene. Combining the CDR3 with reference TRBV5-1 and TRBJ2-1 gives the whole variable domain KAGVTQTPRYLIKTRGQQVTLSCSPISGHRSVSWYQQTPGQGLQFLFEYFSETQRNKGNFPGRFSGRQFSNSRSEMNVSTLELGDSALYLCASSPQAGTYNEQFFGPGTRLTVL.

The chain joins TRBV2 to TRBJ2-1; no reliable D call. The V gene lost 2 bases and the J gene lost 5 bases, with 13 bases spanning the gap. The CDR3 loop spans 15 amino acids. CDR1 SNHLY and CDR2 FYNNEI come from the germline V gene. This chain's CDR3 is CASSEIVSDDNEQFF. The CDR3 nucleotides are TGTGCCAGCAGTGAAATAGTTTCTGATGACAATGAGCAGTTCTTC.

The V and J genes are TRBV7-9 and TRBJ1-4; 8 bases line up with TRBD1. Germline V CDR1 and CDR2: SEHNR, FQNEAQ (reference sequence). The CDR3 is made up of 14 amino acids. With V trimmed by 3 bases and J by 7 bases, 4 bases remained unmatched. The CDR3 reads CASSFRGLGEKLFF. In DNA, the CDR3 is TGTGCCAGCAGCTTCAGGGGGCTTGGTGAAAAACTGTTTTTT.

The CDR3 region is CASTPDRARGYTF. CDR3 bases: TGTGCCAGCACCCCGGACAGGGCCCGTGGCTACACCTTC. This chain uses TRBV28 with TRBJ1-2; 8 nucleotides match TRBD1. The germline V gene has CDR1 MDHEN and CDR2 SYDVKM. V lost 7 bases, J lost 7 bases, and 8 bases stayed unmatched. The CDR3 contains 13 residues.

The chain uses TRBV9 and TRBJ2-2, with 9 bases fitting TRBD2. The germline CDR1 and CDR2 sequences are SGDLS and YYNGEE. This CDR3 region has 16 residues. V lost 8 bases and J lost 6; bases outside the gene matches: 14. CDR3 sequence reads: CASALNLAGSPGELFF. The CDR3 DNA is TGTGCCAGTGCCCTTAATCTAGCGGGATCCCCCGGGGAGCTGTTTTTT.

This chain uses TRBV30 with TRBJ1-5; TRBD1 might be the D (5 bases). The CDR3 consists of 13 residues. The ends were cut back, 5 bases at V and 7 bases at J, with 15 bases in the middle. Germline values: CDR1 GTSNPN, CDR2 SVGIG (reference sequence). CDR3 loop: CAWSGRGRQPQHF. The CDR3 DNA reads TGTGCCTGGTCCGGGAGGGGTCGCCAGCCCCAGCATTTT.

The chain carries TRBV10-3 and TRBJ2-5; TRBD2 matches at 8 bases. V lost 7 bases and J lost 3; bases outside the gene matches: 4. Germline V lookup: CDR1 ENHRY, CDR2 SYGVKD. The CDR3 runs to 13 residues. The DNA for the CDR3 is TGTGCCATCACGCCGGGACTAGAAGAGACCCAGTACTTC. It encodes CAITPGLEETQYF.

This clone was counted a few times. The chain employs TRBV7-9 and TRBJ1-1, with no clear D. This CDR3 comprises 14 residues. Germline V gene sequence: CDR1 SEHNR, CDR2 FQNEAQ (reference sequence). V was pared by 3 bases and J by 6 bases, with 14 bases between. CDR3 protein: CASSFQRFGSEAFF. As DNA, the CDR3 is TGTGCCAGCAGCTTCCAAAGGTTCGGGTCTGAAGCTTTCTTT.

The chain joins TRBV27 to TRBJ2-7, with D perhaps matching TRBD2 (6 bases). Trimming stripped 1 base from V and 0 bases from J, with 10 bases between. Germline V gene lookup returns CDR1 MNHEY and CDR2 SMNVEV (reference sequence). The CDR3 is made up of 15 amino acids. This CDR3 reads CASSLYPGDSYEQYF. CDR3 DNA: TGTGCCAGCAGTTTATATCCGGGGGACTCCTACGAGCAGTACTTC.